The source of this T cell receptor (beta chain) is a study of technical replicates of blood from a handful of donors (dated by TCRdb to about 2017). Library preparation was by the immunoSEQ multiplex PCR assay. This immuneACCESS table, as held by TCRdb, lists in-frame sequences with V and J called but not all clones. Of the missing ones, under half trace to an unresolved V gene in checked studies; the others have no known cause. This sample lists about 87,000 clones; 95% were detected once. The top ten hold less than 0.35% of the sample. With respect to this clone: The target of this receptor is not known. Per-base quality was not reported, and no clone a single base away is much larger than it.

Taken from the germline V gene, the CDR1 and CDR2 loops are MDHEN and SYDVKM. The CDR3 starts with the cysteine, ends with the phenylalanine, and has 12 residues. Just CDR3 DNA is preserved here, 36 bases in frame from base 1. At the junction V is shortened by 6 bases and J by 4 bases; bases outside the gene matches: 2. The sequence derives from a human donor in good health. This chain is built from TRBV28 and TRBJ2-5, and 7 junction bases match TRBD1. Sequenced sample: T cells isolated from PBMCs. The nucleotide sequence is TGTGCCAGCAGACAGGGGATAGAGACCCAGTACTTC. It encodes CASRQGIETQYF.